These 12 T cell receptor beta chains share one sample of origin, sequenced in a study of response to subunit inactivated influenza vaccine. From the RT-PCR reads, TCRdb called clonotypes with MiXCR, one entry per CDR3 protein. Of hundreds of thousands of distinct CDR3 sequences detected, roughly 25% appear once; the ten largest clones hold approximately 2%. The sequenced sample was CD4+ T cells sorted from PBMCs, obtained about 5 days after vaccination. These receptors were taken from a man in his fifties or sixties who received an inactivated influenza vaccine.

This clonotype was counted between two and nine times. The chain carries TRBV5-1 and TRBJ2-1, with 14 bases lining up with TRBD2. Germline CDR1 and CDR2: SGHRS and YFSETQ. The ends lost 3 bases at V and 7 bases at J; junction bases unmatched: 9. The CDR3 totals 17 residues. Here the CDR3 reads CASSSSTGTSGGNEQFF. DNA of the CDR3: TGCGCCAGCAGCTCGAGTACCGGGACTAGCGGGGGTAATGAGCAGTTCTTC. The complete variable domain, with remaining parts taken from reference TRBV5-1 and TRBJ2-1, reads KAGVTQTPRYLIKTRGQQVTLSCSPISGHRSVSWYQQTPGQGLQFLFEYFSETQRNKGNFPGRFSGRQFSNSRSEMNVSTLELGDSALYLCASSSSTGTSGGNEQFFGPGTRLTVL.

This clonotype was picked up a small number of times. The genes are TRBV7-9 and TRBJ2-6, with 8 bases aligning to TRBD1. CDR1 and CDR2 from the germline V gene are SEHNR and FQNEAQ (reference sequence). Germline trimming cut 5 bases from V and 2 bases from J; bases unmatched to any gene: 5. The CDR3 runs to 16 residues. CDR3 DNA: TGTGCCAGCAGCCAAGACAGGGGTCCTGGGGCCAACGTCCTGACTTTC. It encodes CASSQDRGPGANVLTF.

This sequence joins TRBV3-1 and TRBJ1-2; 9 positions agree with TRBD1. Germline lookup yields CDR1 LGHDT and CDR2 YNNKEL (reference sequence). The length of the CDR3 is 15 residues. Unmatched junction bases numbered 9, after V lost 6 bases and J lost 4 bases. As DNA, the CDR3 is TGTGCCAGCAGTGACACAGGGGGCATAGGCTATGGCTACACCTTC. Translation: CASSDTGGIGYGYTF.

This clonotype was seen a few times. The chain joins TRBV30 to TRBJ2-1; 8 bases are a match to TRBD2. The trim removed 0 bases at V and 4 bases at J, leaving 8 bases unmatched. Germline CDR1 is GTSNPN and CDR2 is SVGIG (reference sequence). The CDR3 is 16 residues long. CDR3 protein: CAWSVMDSGKYNEQFF. The CDR3 region has the DNA TGTGCCTGGAGTGTAATGGATAGCGGGAAATACAATGAGCAGTTCTTC.

This clonotype was seen only once. CDR3 coding DNA: TGTGCCACCAGCAGAGATCCTAACACAGATACGCAGTATTTT. It translates to CATSRDPNTDTQYF. This rearrangement joins TRBV15 to TRBJ2-3; D gene uncertain. Per germline, CDR1 LNHNV and CDR2 YYDKDF (reference sequence). CDR3 length: 14 amino acids. Trimming shortened V by 0 bases and J by 2 bases, and 6 bases separated the two germline ends.

The rearrangement uses TRBV5-8 and TRBJ1-4; the D is unclear. Germline-derived CDR1 and CDR2 are SGHTS and YDEGEE. The CDR3 has 14 residues. V was pared by 1 base and J by 3 bases, with 7 bases between. The CDR3 coding sequence is TGTGCCAGCAGCTTGCCGGGGTCTAATGAAAAACTGTTTTTT. This codes for CASSLPGSNEKLFF.

The chain recombines TRBV6-2 or TRBV6-3 with TRBJ1-1, with TRBD1 identical over 8 bases. The CDR3 sequence is 17 residues long. Germline CDR1 is MNHEY and CDR2 is SVGEGT. V was clipped by 6 bases and J by 1 base; unmatched bases: 13. The CDR3 loop is CASRQYRAGTGNTEAFF. The CDR3, as DNA: TGTGCCAGCAGACAATATCGCGCCGGGACAGGGAACACTGAAGCTTTCTTT.

At least ten counts were recorded for this clonotype. This rearrangement joins TRBV5-1 to TRBJ2-5; possible D gene TRBD1, 6 bases. In germline, CDR1 is SGHRS, CDR2 YFSETQ. This CDR3 comprises 15 residues. V was clipped by 3 bases and J by 2 bases, with 14 bases between them. CDR3: CASSSTSGVQETQYF. The CDR3 nucleotides read TGCGCCAGCAGCTCGACCTCAGGGGTTCAAGAGACCCAGTACTTC. The full variable domain, completed using reference TRBV5-1 and TRBJ2-5, is KAGVTQTPRYLIKTRGQQVTLSCSPISGHRSVSWYQQTPGQGLQFLFEYFSETQRNKGNFPGRFSGRQFSNSRSEMNVSTLELGDSALYLCASSSTSGVQETQYFGPGTRLLVL.

This clonotype was detected a few times. The chain combines TRBV5-1 with TRBJ2-1, with 11 bases matching TRBD2. There are 14 residues in the CDR3. The germline gives CDR1 SGHRS, CDR2 YFSETQ. V trimming: 4 bases; J trimming: 7 bases; junction bases outside the gene matches: 4. The CDR3 here is CASSPSSGGNEQFF. CDR3 DNA: TGCGCCAGCAGCCCCTCTAGCGGGGGGAATGAGCAGTTCTTC.

V is TRBV12-3 or TRBV12-4 and J is TRBJ2-5; the D is unclear. The CDR3 is 13 amino acids. The ends were cut back, 6 bases at V and 9 bases at J, with 17 bases in the middle. The DNA of the CDR3 is TGTGCCAGCAGACCCGGCTCTTCGGCGTCCCAGTACTTC. This translates into CASRPGSSASQYF.

V gene TRBV25-1 combines with J gene TRBJ2-1; tentatively, D is TRBD2 (7 bases). Trimming shortened V by 4 bases and J by 0 bases, and 16 bases separated the two germline ends. The V gene's germline CDR1 is MGHDK and CDR2 SYGVNS. This CDR3 has 17 residues. The chain's CDR3 is CASSVLGGVLSYNEQFF. CDR3 bases: TGTGCCAGCAGTGTCCTAGGGGGGGTCCTCTCCTACAATGAGCAGTTCTTC.

The chain recombines TRBV6-1 with TRBJ2-5, with D unresolved. Germline lookup yields CDR1 MNHNS and CDR2 SASEGT. Trimming cost V 7 bases and J 1 base, with 10 bases left between them. The CDR3 totals 13 residues. The CDR3 sequence: CASTLGLQETQYF. The CDR3 region has the DNA TGTGCCAGCACCTTGGGCCTCCAAGAGACCCAGTACTTC.